This passage covers 8 T cell receptor beta chains from one sample sequenced in a study of blood T cell repertoires in COVID-19. Measured with immunoSEQ multiplex PCR; TCRdb has only the in-frame clones, and not every one. The sample has about 270,000 clones, more than 85% seen once; the top ten hold 2.5% to 3%. The source material was PBMCs or T cells enriched from blood (not recorded which). These receptors originate from a man aged 35-49 years who had been exposed to COVID-19.

This clone was found once. The chain has TRBV5-1 and TRBJ1-2, with TRBD1 identical over 7 bases. Trimming cost V 4 bases and J 2 bases; bases outside gene matches: 11. The CDR3 covers 16 residues. Germline CDR1 is SGHRS and CDR2 is YFSETQ. The CDR3 nucleotides read TGCGCCAGCAGCGGCGTAAACTCACAGGGGAACTATGGCTACACCTTC. Protein: CASSGVNSQGNYGYTF.

This chain uses TRBV5-1 with TRBJ1-1; D call uncertain. V was pared by 0 bases and J by 6 bases, with 9 bases between. The CDR3 contains 13 residues. The germline CDR1 and CDR2 sequences are SGHRS and YFSETQ. CDR3 DNA: TGCGCCAGCAGCTTGGTTGGGGAGTCTGAAGCTTTCTTT. Translation gives CASSLVGESEAFF.

The chain links TRBV13 to TRBJ2-2; 7 bases align to TRBD1. The germline V gene encodes CDR1 PRHDT and CDR2 FYEKMQ (reference sequence). V was clipped by 5 bases and J by 2 bases; unmatched bases: 5. This CDR3 has 15 residues. The CDR3 DNA is TGTGCCAGCAGCAACGGACAGGAAAACACCGGGGAGCTGTTTTTT. Its translation is CASSNGQENTGELFF.

The rearrangement uses TRBV18 and TRBJ1-1, with 11 bases matching TRBD1. This CDR3 has 15 amino acids. Germline V lookup: CDR1 KGHSH, CDR2 LQKENI. V gave up 8 bases and J gave up 7 bases; unmatched junction bases: 12. The CDR3 bases are TGTGCCAGCGCGGCCGGGACAGGGGGTATGGGTGAAGCTTTCTTT. This translates into CASAAGTGGMGEAFF.

The chain links TRBV9 to TRBJ1-2; D might be TRBD1 (6 bases). This CDR3 is built from 16 residues. Trimming took 4 bases from V and 7 from J, leaving 23 bases between them. Per germline, CDR1 SGDLS and CDR2 YYNGEE. The CDR3 DNA reads as TGTGCCAGCAGCCTTGCCATGGCAGGGGAACAGGCTGGCTACACCTTC. Amino acids: CASSLAMAGEQAGYTF.

The V and J genes are TRBV5-5 and TRBJ2-7; D possibly corresponds to TRBD2 (6 bases). V lost 2 bases, J lost 0 bases, and 15 bases lay in between. The CDR3 runs to 16 residues. Germline values: CDR1 SGHKS, CDR2 YYEKEE (reference sequence). As DNA, the CDR3 is TGTGCCAGCAGCTTACTAGCCGACCTTAGCTCCTACGAGCAGTACTTC. It translates to CASSLLADLSSYEQYF.

The rearrangement joins TRBV24-1 to TRBJ2-4; D unclear. Trimming removed 3 bases at V and 0 bases at J, with 5 bases between. In germline, CDR1 is KGHDR, CDR2 SFDVKD. The length of the CDR3 is 14 residues. The DNA for the CDR3 is TGTGCCACCAGTGATGGGCTAGCCAAAAACATTCAGTACTTC. It encodes CATSDGLAKNIQYF.

The rearrangement uses TRBV19 and TRBJ1-2; D unclear. V was shortened by 2 bases and J by 4 bases, with 14 bases between the two germline ends. This CDR3 region has 15 residues. The germline V gene encodes CDR1 LNHDA and CDR2 SQIVND (reference sequence). Here the CDR3 reads CASSIPRGDSYGYTF. In DNA, the CDR3 is TGTGCCAGTAGTATACCCCGAGGAGATTCCTATGGCTACACCTTC.